This T cell receptor (beta chain) is from a study of early T cells in non-severe SARS-CoV-2 infection. This CDR3 has 16 amino acids. Germline lookup yields CDR1 SGHVS and CDR2 FQNEAQ. Unmatched junction bases numbered 11, after V lost 0 bases and J lost 7 bases. From the 5' RACE reads, TCRdb called clonotypes with MiXCR, one entry per CDR3 protein. The table lists 40,000 to 45,000 distinct CDR3 sequences, roughly 4.7% of them singletons, with around 4.5% in the top ten. This clonotype was observed many times. This TCR was sampled from an adult who was a healthcare worker with PCR-confirmed SARS-CoV-2 infection or an uninfected control (not recorded which). Sequencing was carried out using whole blood. The V call is TRBV7-8, the J call TRBJ2-5; 7 nucleotides match TRBD1. CDR3 loop: CASSLARNRGWGTQYF. CDR3 nucleotides: TGTGCCAGCAGCTTAGCGCGCAACAGGGGATGGGGGACCCAGTACTTC.